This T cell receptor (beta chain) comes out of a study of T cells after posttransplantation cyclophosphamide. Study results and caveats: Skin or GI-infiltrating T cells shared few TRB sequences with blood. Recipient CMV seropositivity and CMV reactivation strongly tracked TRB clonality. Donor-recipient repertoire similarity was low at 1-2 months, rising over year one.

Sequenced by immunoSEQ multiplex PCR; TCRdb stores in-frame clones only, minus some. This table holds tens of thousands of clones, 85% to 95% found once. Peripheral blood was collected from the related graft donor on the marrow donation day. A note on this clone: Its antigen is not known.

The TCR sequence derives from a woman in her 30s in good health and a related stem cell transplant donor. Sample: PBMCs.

The CDR3 DNA follows: TGTGCCAGCAGCTTAGCGTGGGGGACAAACCAGCCCCAGCATTTT. This translates into CASSLAWGTNQPQHF. V gene TRBV7-9 combines with J gene TRBJ1-5; tentative D call: TRBD1 (6 bases). Deletions cut 0 bases from V and 7 bases from J, with 13 bases between. Per the germline V gene, CDR1 is SEHNR and CDR2 is FQNEAQ (reference sequence). This CDR3 is 15 amino acids long.